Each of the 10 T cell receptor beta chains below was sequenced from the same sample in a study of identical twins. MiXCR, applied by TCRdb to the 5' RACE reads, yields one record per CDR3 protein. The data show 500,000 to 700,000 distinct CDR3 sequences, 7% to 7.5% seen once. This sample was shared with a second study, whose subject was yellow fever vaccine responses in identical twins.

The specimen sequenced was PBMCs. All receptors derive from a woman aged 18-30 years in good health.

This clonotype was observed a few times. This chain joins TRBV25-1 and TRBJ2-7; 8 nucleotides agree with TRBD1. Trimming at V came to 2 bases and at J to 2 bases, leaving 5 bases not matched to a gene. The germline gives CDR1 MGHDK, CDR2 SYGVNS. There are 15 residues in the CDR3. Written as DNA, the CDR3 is TGTGCCAGCAGTGAAAACAGGGGGGATCCCTACGAGCAGTACTTC. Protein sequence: CASSENRGDPYEQYF.

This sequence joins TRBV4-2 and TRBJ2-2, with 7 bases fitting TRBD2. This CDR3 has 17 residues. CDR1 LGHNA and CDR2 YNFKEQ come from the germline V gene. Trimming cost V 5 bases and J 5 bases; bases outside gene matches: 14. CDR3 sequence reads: CASSNKPGRGSTGELFF. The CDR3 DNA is TGTGCCAGCAGCAACAAGCCGGGGAGGGGTTCGACCGGGGAGCTGTTTTTT.

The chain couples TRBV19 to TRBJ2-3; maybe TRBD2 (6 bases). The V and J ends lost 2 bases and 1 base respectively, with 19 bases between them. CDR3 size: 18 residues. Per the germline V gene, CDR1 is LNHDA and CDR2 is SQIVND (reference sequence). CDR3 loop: CASSIRRGARLGTDTQYF. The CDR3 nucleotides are TGTGCCAGTAGTATACGGAGGGGCGCTCGGCTCGGCACAGATACGCAGTATTTT.

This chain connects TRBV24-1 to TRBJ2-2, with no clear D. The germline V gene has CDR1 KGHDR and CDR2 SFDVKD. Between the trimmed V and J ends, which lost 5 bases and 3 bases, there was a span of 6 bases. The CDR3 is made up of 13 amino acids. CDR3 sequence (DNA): TGTGCCACCAGTGTCGGAGACACCGGGGAGCTGTTTTTT. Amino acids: CATSVGDTGELFF.

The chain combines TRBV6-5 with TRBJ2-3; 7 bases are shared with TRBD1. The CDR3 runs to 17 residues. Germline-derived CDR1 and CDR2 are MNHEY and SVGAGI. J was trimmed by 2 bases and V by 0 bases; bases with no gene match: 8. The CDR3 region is CASSYSRTGRDTDTQYF. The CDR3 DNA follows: TGTGCCAGCAGTTACTCGAGGACAGGTAGAGACACAGATACGCAGTATTTT.

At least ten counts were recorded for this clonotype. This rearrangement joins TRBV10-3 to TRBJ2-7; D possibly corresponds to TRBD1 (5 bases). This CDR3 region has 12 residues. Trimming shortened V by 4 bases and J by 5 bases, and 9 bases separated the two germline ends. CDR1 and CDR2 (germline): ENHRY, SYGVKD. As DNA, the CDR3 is TGTGCCATCAGTGTGAAGGGGAACGAGCAGTACGTC. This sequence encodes CAISVKGNEQYV.

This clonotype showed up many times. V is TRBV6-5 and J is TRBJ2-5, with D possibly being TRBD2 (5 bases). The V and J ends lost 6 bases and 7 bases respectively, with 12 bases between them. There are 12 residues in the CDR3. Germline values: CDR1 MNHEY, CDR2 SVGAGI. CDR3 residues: CASSPPAGTQYF. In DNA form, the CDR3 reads TGTGCCAGCAGCCCCCCTGCGGGGACCCAGTACTTC.

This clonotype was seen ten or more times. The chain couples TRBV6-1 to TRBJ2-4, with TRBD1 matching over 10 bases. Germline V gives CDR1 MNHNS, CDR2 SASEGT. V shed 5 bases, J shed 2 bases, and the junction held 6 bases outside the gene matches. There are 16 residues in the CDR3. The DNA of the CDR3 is TGTGCCAGCAGTCCAAGGACAGGGGGATCCAAAAACATTCAGTACTTC. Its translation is CASSPRTGGSKNIQYF.

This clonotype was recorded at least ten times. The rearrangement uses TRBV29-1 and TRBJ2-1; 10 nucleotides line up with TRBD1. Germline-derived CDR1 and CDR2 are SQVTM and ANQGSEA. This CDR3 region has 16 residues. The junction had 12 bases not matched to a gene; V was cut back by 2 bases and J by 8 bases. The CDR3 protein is CSVEFDRGRGFDEQFF. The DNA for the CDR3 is TGCAGCGTTGAATTCGACAGGGGGCGAGGTTTCGATGAGCAGTTCTTC.

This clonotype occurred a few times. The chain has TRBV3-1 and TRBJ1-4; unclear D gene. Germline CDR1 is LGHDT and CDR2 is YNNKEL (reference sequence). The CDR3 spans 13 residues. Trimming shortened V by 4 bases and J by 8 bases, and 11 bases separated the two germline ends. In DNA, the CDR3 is TGTGCCAGCAGCCGGACGGTAGACGAAAAACTGTTTTTT. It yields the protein CASSRTVDEKLFF.